The clone carrying this TCR beta chain has a handful of counts. Its antigen is currently unknown. Each CDR3 protein gets one entry after TCRdb re-called the 5' RACE reads with MiXCR. Altogether 50,000 to 85,000 distinct CDR3 sequences are present, around 9% being singletons, with the ten largest covering 2.5% to 3.5%. This sample was taken from a study of early T cells in non-severe SARS-CoV-2 infection. Study conclusions and caveats: Database matching using VDJdb favored anti-spike CD8 responses, with private and CD4 specificities left missing.

Trimming removed 4 bases at V and 0 bases at J, with 9 bases between. CDR1 and CDR2 (germline): SNHLY, FYNNEI. The length of the CDR3 is 15 residues. The rearrangement joins TRBV2 to TRBJ1-4; weak D call: TRBD1 (6 bases). Sequencing was performed on whole blood. This clonotype originated in an adult who was a healthcare worker with PCR-confirmed SARS-CoV-2 infection or an uninfected control (not recorded which). The chain's CDR3 is CASSVGTTTNEKLFF. DNA of the CDR3: TGTGCCAGCAGTGTTGGGACAACAACTAATGAAAAACTGTTTTTT.